This T cell receptor (beta chain) was identified in a study of T cells in localized non-small cell lung cancer. The assay was immunoSEQ multiplex PCR, and TCRdb's table has in-frame clones only and misses some. The table has over 45,000 clones, approximately 80% seen once. In this sample, this clone turned up a few times. No antigen is known for it. General observations from the study: Analysis by sequencing included only one tumor region, so heterogeneity remains possible. Clonality peaked in uninvolved adjacent lung rather than tumor. Higher T cell density in the blood was associated with longer overall survival, whereas higher adjacent-lung clonality associated with shorter survival.

The material was peripheral blood, obtained before any cancer treatment. The origin of this receptor is a man aged 40 to 70 with stage I squamous cell lung carcinoma.

Here the CDR3 DNA reads TGTGCCAGCAGTGACAACTATTTGTACGGCTACACCTTC. Amino acid sequence: CASSDNYLYGYTF. This sequence joins TRBV6-5 and TRBJ1-2; D is uncertain. CDR1 and CDR2 from the germline V gene are MNHEY and SVGAGI. V was shortened by 5 bases and J by 8 bases, with 15 bases between the two germline ends. CDR3 size: 13 residues.